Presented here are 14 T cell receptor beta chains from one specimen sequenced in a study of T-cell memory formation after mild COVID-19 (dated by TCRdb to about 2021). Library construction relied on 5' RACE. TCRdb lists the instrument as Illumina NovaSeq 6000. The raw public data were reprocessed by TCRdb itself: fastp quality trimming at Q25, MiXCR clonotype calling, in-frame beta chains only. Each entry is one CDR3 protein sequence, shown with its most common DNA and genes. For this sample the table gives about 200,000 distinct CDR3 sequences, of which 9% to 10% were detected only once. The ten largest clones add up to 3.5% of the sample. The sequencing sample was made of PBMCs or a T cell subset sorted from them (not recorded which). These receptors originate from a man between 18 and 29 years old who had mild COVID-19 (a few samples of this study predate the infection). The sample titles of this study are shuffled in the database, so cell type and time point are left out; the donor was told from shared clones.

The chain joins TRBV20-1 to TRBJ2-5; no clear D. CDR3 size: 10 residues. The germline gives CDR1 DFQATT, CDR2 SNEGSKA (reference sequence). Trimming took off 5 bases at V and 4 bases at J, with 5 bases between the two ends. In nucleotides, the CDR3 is TGCAGTGCTCCCCTAGAGACCCAGTACTTC. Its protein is CSAPLETQYF.

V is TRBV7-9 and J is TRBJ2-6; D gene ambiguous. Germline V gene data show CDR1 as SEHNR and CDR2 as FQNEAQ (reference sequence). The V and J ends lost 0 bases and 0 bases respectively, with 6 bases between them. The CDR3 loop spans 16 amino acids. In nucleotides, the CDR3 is TGTGCCAGCAGCTTAGCGAAGGACTCTGGGGCCAACGTCCTGACTTTC. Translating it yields CASSLAKDSGANVLTF.

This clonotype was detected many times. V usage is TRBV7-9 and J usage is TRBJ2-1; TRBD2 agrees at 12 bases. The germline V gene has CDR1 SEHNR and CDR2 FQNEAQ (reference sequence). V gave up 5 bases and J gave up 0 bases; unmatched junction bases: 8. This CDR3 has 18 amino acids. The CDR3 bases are TGTGCCAGCAGCCTCGGACTAGCGGGGACCAGCTCCTACAATGAGCAGTTCTTC. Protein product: CASSLGLAGTSSYNEQFF.

In DNA form, the CDR3 reads TGTGCCAGCTCACTAAACACTGACTCTGGGGCCAACGTCCTGACTTTC. Translation: CASSLNTDSGANVLTF. The V call is TRBV18, the J call TRBJ2-6; no clear D gene. Germline CDR1 KGHSH, CDR2 LQKENI. V dropped 4 bases and J dropped 0 bases, with 10 bases sitting between them. The CDR3 loop spans 16 amino acids. Full variable domain (remainder filled in from reference TRBV18 and TRBJ2-6): NAGVMQNPRHLVRRRGQEARLRCSPMKGHSHVYWYRQLPEEGLKFMVYLQKENIIDESGMPKERFSAEFPKEGPSILRIQQVVRGDSAAYFCASSLNTDSGANVLTFGAGSRLTVL.

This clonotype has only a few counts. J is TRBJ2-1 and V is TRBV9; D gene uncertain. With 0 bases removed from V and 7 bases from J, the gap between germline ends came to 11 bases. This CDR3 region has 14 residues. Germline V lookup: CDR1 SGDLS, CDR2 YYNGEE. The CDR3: CASSVGGWLNEQFF. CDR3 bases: TGTGCCAGCAGCGTAGGCGGTTGGTTGAATGAGCAGTTCTTC.

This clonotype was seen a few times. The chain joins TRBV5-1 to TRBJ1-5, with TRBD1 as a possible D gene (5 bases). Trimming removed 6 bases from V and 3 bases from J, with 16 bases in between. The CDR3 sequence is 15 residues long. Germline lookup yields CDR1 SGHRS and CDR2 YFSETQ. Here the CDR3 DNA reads TGCGCCAGCAAGAAGACCCAGGGAGACAATCAGCCCCAGCATTTT. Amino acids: CASKKTQGDNQPQHF.

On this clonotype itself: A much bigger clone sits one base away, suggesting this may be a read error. The DNA for the CDR3 is TGTGCCAGCAGCGCAGCAGGGGACGGCGGGATCTGTGGCTACACCTTC. Its protein is CASSAAGDGGICGYTF. The rearrangement joins TRBV11-2 to TRBJ1-2; maybe TRBD1 (6 bases). Germline V CDR1 and CDR2: SGHAT, FQNNGV. CDR3 size: 16 residues. Trimming left V 5 bases short and J 7 bases short, with 23 bases between.

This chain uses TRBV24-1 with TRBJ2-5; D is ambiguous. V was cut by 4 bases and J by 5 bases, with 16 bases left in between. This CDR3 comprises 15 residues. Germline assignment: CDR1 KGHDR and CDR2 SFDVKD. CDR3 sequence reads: CATSDPLGPGETQYF. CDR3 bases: TGTGCCACCAGTGACCCCTTGGGCCCGGGCGAGACCCAGTACTTC.

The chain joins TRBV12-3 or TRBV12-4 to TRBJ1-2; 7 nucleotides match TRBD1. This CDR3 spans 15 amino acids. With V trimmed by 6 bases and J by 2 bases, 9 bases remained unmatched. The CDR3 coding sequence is TGTGCCAGCAGGCCAAGGGGGCCCCTCAACTATGGCTACACCTTC. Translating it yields CASRPRGPLNYGYTF.

CDR3 residues: CASRRQASQETQYF. The CDR3 DNA follows: TGTGCCAGCAGGAGACAGGCATCTCAAGAGACCCAGTACTTC. The chain uses TRBV7-2 and TRBJ2-5, with D perhaps TRBD1 (6 bases). V was cut by 6 bases and J by 2 bases, with 13 bases left in between. This CDR3 has 14 residues. The V gene's germline CDR1 is SGHTA and CDR2 FQGNSA.

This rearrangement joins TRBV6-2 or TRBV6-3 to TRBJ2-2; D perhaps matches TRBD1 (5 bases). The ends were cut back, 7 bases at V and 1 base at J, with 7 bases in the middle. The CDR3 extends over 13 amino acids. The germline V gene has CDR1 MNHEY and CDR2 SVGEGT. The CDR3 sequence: CASKQGNTGELFF. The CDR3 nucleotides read TGTGCCAGCAAGCAGGGGAACACCGGGGAGCTGTTTTTT.

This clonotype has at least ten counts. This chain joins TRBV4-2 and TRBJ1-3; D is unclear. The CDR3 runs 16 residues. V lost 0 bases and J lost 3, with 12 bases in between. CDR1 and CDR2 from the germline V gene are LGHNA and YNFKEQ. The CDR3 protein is CASSQDWASFGNTIYF. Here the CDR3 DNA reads TGTGCCAGCAGCCAAGATTGGGCAAGTTTTGGAAACACCATATATTTT.

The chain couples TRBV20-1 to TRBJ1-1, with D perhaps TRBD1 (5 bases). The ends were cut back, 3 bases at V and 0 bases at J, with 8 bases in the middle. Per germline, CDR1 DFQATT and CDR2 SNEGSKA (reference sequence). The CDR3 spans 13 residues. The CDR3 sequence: CSASADMNTEAFF. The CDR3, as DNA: TGCAGTGCTAGCGCGGACATGAACACTGAAGCTTTCTTT.

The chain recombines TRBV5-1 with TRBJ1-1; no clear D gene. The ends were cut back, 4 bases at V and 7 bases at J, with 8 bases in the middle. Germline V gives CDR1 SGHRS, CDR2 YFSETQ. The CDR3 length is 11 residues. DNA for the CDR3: TGCGCCAGCAGCACATTCAATGAAGCTTTCTTT. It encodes CASSTFNEAFF.